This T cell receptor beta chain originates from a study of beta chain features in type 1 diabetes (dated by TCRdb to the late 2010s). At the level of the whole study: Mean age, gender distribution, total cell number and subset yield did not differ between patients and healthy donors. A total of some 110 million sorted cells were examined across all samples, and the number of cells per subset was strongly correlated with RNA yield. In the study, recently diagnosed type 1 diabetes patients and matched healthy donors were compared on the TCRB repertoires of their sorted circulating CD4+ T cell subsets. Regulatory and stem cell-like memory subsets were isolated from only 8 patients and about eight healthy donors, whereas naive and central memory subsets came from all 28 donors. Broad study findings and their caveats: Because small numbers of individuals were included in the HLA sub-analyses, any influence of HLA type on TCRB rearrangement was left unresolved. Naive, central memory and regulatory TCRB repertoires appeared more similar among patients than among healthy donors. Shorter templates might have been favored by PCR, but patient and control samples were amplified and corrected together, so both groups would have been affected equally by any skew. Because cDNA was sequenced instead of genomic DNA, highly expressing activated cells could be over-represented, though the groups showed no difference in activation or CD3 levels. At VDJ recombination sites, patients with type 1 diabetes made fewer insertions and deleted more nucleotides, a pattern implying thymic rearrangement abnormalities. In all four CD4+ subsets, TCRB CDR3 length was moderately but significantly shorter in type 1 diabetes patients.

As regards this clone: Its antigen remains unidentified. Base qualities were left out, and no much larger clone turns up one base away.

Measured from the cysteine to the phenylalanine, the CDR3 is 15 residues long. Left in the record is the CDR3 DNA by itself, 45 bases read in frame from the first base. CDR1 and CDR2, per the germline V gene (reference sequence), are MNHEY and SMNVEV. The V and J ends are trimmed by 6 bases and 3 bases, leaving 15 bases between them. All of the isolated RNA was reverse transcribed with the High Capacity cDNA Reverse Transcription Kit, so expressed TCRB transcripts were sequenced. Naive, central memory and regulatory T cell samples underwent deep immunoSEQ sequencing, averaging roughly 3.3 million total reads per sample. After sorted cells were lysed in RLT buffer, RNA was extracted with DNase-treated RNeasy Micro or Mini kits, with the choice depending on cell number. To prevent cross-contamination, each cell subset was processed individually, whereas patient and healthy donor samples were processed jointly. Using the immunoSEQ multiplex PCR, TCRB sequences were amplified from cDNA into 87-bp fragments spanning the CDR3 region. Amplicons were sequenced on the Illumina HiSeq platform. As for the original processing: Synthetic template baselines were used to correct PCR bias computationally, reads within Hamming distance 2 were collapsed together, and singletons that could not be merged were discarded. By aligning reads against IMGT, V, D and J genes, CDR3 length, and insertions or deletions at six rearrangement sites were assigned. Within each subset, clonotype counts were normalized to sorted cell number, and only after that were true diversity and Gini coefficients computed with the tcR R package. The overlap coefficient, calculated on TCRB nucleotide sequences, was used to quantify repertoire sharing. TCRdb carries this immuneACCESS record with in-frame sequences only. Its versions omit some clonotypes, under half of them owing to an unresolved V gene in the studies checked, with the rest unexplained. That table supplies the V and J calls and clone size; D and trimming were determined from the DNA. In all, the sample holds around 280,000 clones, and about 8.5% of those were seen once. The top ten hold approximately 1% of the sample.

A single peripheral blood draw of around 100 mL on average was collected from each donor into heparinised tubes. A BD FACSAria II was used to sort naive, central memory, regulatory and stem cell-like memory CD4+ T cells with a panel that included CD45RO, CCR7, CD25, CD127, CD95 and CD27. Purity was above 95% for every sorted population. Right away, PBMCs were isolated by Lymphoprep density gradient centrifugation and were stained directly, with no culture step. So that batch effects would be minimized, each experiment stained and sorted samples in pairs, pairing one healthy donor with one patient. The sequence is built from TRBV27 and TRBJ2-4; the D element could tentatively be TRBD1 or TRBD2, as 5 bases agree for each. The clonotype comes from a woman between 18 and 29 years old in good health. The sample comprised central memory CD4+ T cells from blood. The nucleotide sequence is TGTGCCAGCAGCCTGTGGGGGAGTAACAAAAACATTCAGTACTTC. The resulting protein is CASSLWGSNKNIQYF.